Following are 12 T cell receptor beta chains from one sample sequenced in a study of CD8 T cells in ankylosing spondylitis. MiXCR, applied by TCRdb to the 5' RACE reads, yields one record per CDR3 protein. The table shows approximately 150,000 distinct CDR3 sequences, with roughly 10% occurring only once. The material sequenced was blood, either unsorted or a sorted T cell fraction (not recorded which). All receptors derive from a female donor with ankylosing spondylitis or in good health (not recorded which).

The rearrangement uses TRBV6-6 and TRBJ1-2; D is uncertain. Germline-derived CDR1 and CDR2 are MNHNY and SVGAGI (reference sequence). Trimming cost V 1 base and J 8 bases, with 5 bases left between them. The CDR3 consists of 11 residues. DNA for the CDR3: TGTGCCAGCAGTTACTTGAGGGGCTACACCTTC. This encodes CASSYLRGYTF.

The chain employs TRBV29-1 and TRBJ2-2; 8 bases fit TRBD1. CDR3 size: 15 residues. Per the germline V gene, CDR1 is SQVTM and CDR2 is ANQGSEA. Losses at the gene ends were 4 bases for V and 6 bases for J; bases not matched to a gene: 10. DNA for the CDR3: TGCAGCGTTGGGCGAGGACAGGGCATTCCCGGGGAGCTGTTTTTT. It specifies CSVGRGQGIPGELFF.

J is TRBJ1-6 and V is TRBV6-2 or TRBV6-3; possible D gene TRBD1, 5 bases. V was cut by 5 bases and J by 10 bases, with 12 bases left in between. The CDR3 sequence is 13 residues long. Germline assignment: CDR1 MNHEY and CDR2 SVGEGT. The CDR3 is CASSGDGVSPLHF. The CDR3 DNA follows: TGTGCCAGCAGTGGGGACGGCGTCTCACCCCTCCACTTT.

The CDR3: CASSTLTGMIQPQHF. CDR3 bases: TGTGCCAGCAGCACCCTGACAGGGATGATTCAGCCCCAGCATTTT. The gene calls are TRBV7-2 and TRBJ1-5; 7 bases are shared with TRBD1. This CDR3 comprises 15 residues. After removal of 5 bases from V and 6 bases from J, the junction contained 10 bases not matched to a gene. Germline CDR1 reads SGHTA; CDR2 reads FQGNSA.

This clonotype was seen more than once but under ten times. The chain joins TRBV7-9 to TRBJ2-4; the D call may be TRBD1 or TRBD2 (5 bases each). Trimming removed 5 bases from V and 8 bases from J, with 13 bases in between. The CDR3 totals 13 residues. Germline values: CDR1 SEHNR, CDR2 FQNEAQ (reference sequence). CDR3 region: CASSGALGDIQYF. The CDR3 region has the DNA TGTGCCAGCAGCGGGGCGCTCGGGGACATTCAGTACTTC.

This clonotype was picked up many times. The DNA of the CDR3 is TGCAGCCTGGCCGCTAGCACAGATACGCAGTATTTT. This translates into CSLAASTDTQYF. J is TRBJ2-3 and V is TRBV29-1, with D unresolved. V shed 8 bases and J shed 0 bases, with 9 bases lying between them. The CDR3 has 12 residues. Germline V gene data show CDR1 as SQVTM and CDR2 as ANQGSEA.

This chain connects TRBV6-5 to TRBJ2-7; D is ambiguous. CDR3 length: 13 amino acids. Deletions cut 4 bases from V and 5 bases from J, with 12 bases between. CDR1 and CDR2 (germline): MNHEY, SVGAGI. This chain's CDR3 is CASSFGSNHEQYF. The CDR3 DNA follows: TGTGCCAGCAGTTTTGGATCGAACCACGAGCAGTACTTC.

In this sample, this clonotype turned up a few times. The chain carries TRBV15 and TRBJ2-1, with 12 bases fitting TRBD2. This CDR3 comprises 14 residues. In germline, CDR1 is LNHNV, CDR2 YYDKDF (reference sequence). Trimming removed 8 bases from V and 6 bases from J; junction bases left unmatched: 5. The CDR3 coding sequence is TGTGCCACCCGGACTAGCGGGATTGGCAATGAGCAGTTCTTC. Encoded protein: CATRTSGIGNEQFF.

As concerns this clonotype: Just one base apart from a much larger clone, this may be a read error. This chain joins TRBV20-1 and TRBJ2-7, with TRBD1 matching 8 bases. In germline, CDR1 is DFQATT, CDR2 SNEGSKA (reference sequence). The CDR3 runs 15 residues. The CDR3: CIARDSGQVTYEQYF. In nucleotides, the CDR3 is TGCATTGCTAGAGATTCGGGACAGGTGACCTACGAGCAGTACTTC.

This clonotype was detected a few times. The V and J genes are TRBV19 and TRBJ2-7, with D tentatively TRBD1 or TRBD2 (5 bases each). Trimming removed 3 bases at V and 5 bases at J, with 5 bases between. Germline values: CDR1 LNHDA, CDR2 SQIVND (reference sequence). This CDR3 region has 11 residues. CDR3 sequence reads: CASSMGHEQYF. CDR3 bases: TGTGCCAGTAGTATGGGACACGAGCAGTACTTC. The variable domain in full, with the rest retrieved from reference TRBV19 and TRBJ2-7, is DGGITQSPKYLFRKEGQNVTLSCEQNLNHDAMYWYRQDPGQGLRLIYYSQIVNDFQKGDIAEGYSVSREKKESFPLTVTSAQKNPTAFYLCASSMGHEQYFGPGTRLTVT.

As concerns this clonotype: This may be a read error, as it is one base from a much larger clone. The V call is TRBV5-1, the J call TRBJ2-3, with TRBD2 identical over 9 bases. Germline trimming cut 0 bases from V and 2 bases from J; bases unmatched to any gene: 4. The length of the CDR3 is 16 residues. Germline V gene sequence: CDR1 SGHRS, CDR2 YFSETQ. The CDR3 protein is CASSLVSSGVTDTQYF. Written as DNA, the CDR3 is TGCGCCAGCAGCTTGGTGTCTAGCGGGGTCACAGATACGCAGTATTTT.

This clonotype was counted at least ten times. The chain joins TRBV7-9 to TRBJ2-7, with D perhaps matching TRBD1 (5 bases). Germline CDR1 reads SEHNR; CDR2 reads FQNEAQ (reference sequence). Trimming removed 1 base from V and 3 bases from J, with 13 bases in between. This CDR3 is built from 15 residues. CDR3 in amino acids: CASSLGGRYYYEQYF. In DNA form, the CDR3 reads TGTGCCAGCAGCTTAGGGGGCCGGTACTACTACGAGCAGTACTTC.